The next 16 T cell receptor beta chains were all read from a single sample in a study of Graves' ophthalmopathy and Graves' hyperthyroidism. The TCR beta CDR3 regions underwent amplification from RNA transcripts. First-round RT-PCR used HTBI primers; second-round multiplex PCR followed. TCRdb reprocessed the multiplex PCR reads via MiXCR and lists one record per CDR3 protein. The data contain over a million distinct CDR3 sequences, about 35% of them singletons. Sequenced material: peripheral blood or thyroid tissue (not recorded which). These TCRs come from an adult man with Graves' hyperthyroidism.

This clonotype has ten or more counts. V is TRBV10-2 and J is TRBJ2-2; 10 bases fit TRBD2. This CDR3 has 15 residues. Germline-derived CDR1 and CDR2 are WSHSY and SAAADI. The V gene end was trimmed by 4 bases and the J gene end by 7 bases; junction bases not matched to a gene: 6. CDR3 bases: TGCGCCAGCAGTGTTAGCGGGGGGTTTGACGGGGAGCTGTTTTTT. This codes for CASSVSGGFDGELFF.

This clonotype was found many times. The V gene is TRBV7-9, the J gene TRBJ1-4; D gene unclear. Looked up from germline, CDR1 is SEHNR and CDR2 is FQNEAQ (reference sequence). Trimming cost V 5 bases and J 0 bases, with 7 bases left between them. The CDR3 spans 14 residues. The CDR3 sequence is CASSVVATNEKLFF. DNA of the CDR3: TGTGCCAGCAGCGTCGTGGCAACTAATGAAAAACTGTTTTTT.

The chain links TRBV2 to TRBJ2-2; 12 bases are a match to TRBD1. This CDR3 comprises 18 residues. The V segment lost 8 bases and the J segment 3 bases; nucleotides outside the gene matches: 13. From germline, CDR1 is SNHLY and CDR2 FYNNEI. The CDR3 nucleotides are TGTGCCAGCGACGCCCCGGGACAGGGGGCGTCATACACCGGGGAGCTGTTTTTT. Translated: CASDAPGQGASYTGELFF.

This clonotype appeared once. This may be a read error: a much more frequent sequence differs by one nucleotide. This rearrangement joins TRBV7-6 to TRBJ1-4; no firm D call. Germline CDR1 SGHVS, CDR2 FNYEAQ. CDR3 length: 13 residues. DNA of the CDR3: TGTGCCAGCACCCCGCGCGGAAATGAAAAACTGCTTTTT. The encoded protein is CASTPRGNEKLLF.

The chain uses TRBV20-1 and TRBJ1-1; 7 bases fit TRBD1. Germline V gives CDR1 DFQATT, CDR2 SNEGSKA (reference sequence). The CDR3 sequence is 14 residues long. V lost 6 bases and J lost 0; bases outside the gene matches: 7. CDR3 amino acids: CSARDRSMNTEAFF. In DNA, the CDR3 is TGCAGTGCCCGGGACAGAAGCATGAACACTGAAGCTTTCTTT.

This chain joins TRBV7-6 and TRBJ2-7; no definite D call. V was clipped by 5 bases and J by 5 bases, with 13 bases between them. This CDR3 is 13 amino acids long. Germline V gene sequence: CDR1 SGHVS, CDR2 FNYEAQ. The CDR3 reads CASSISMGNEQYF. CDR3 nucleotide sequence: TGTGCCAGCAGCATCTCAATGGGGAACGAGCAGTACTTC.

This clonotype was seen repeatedly, ten times or more. The rearrangement joins TRBV29-1 to TRBJ1-2; TRBD1 aligns across 8 bases. With V trimmed by 7 bases and J by 8 bases, 27 bases remained unmatched. Germline lookup yields CDR1 SQVTM and CDR2 ANQGSEA. The CDR3 spans 18 residues. CDR3 sequence: CSAVGTGKDMRLYGGYTF. Written as DNA, the CDR3 is TGCAGCGCTGTCGGGACAGGAAAAGACATGCGGCTCTATGGCGGCTACACCTTC.

This clonotype has only a few counts. In DNA form, the CDR3 reads TGTGCCAGCTCAACTAAACAGGGGCACGAGCAGTACTTC. It encodes CASSTKQGHEQYF. V and J are TRBV18 and TRBJ2-7, with 7 bases aligning to TRBD1. Germline CDR1 is KGHSH and CDR2 is LQKENI. The length of the CDR3 is 13 residues. The V segment lost 5 bases and the J segment 5 bases; nucleotides outside the gene matches: 6.

This clonotype was detected many times. The genes are TRBV19 and TRBJ2-5, with D possibly matching TRBD2 (6 bases). Germline V gene sequence: CDR1 LNHDA, CDR2 SQIVND (reference sequence). The CDR3 runs 13 residues. V gave up 7 bases and J gave up 5 bases, with 14 bases separating them. The CDR3 protein is CASTGGASETQYF. CDR3 in DNA: TGTGCCAGTACTGGCGGGGCGTCGGAGACCCAGTACTTC.

This chain joins TRBV9 and TRBJ2-7, with D possibly matching TRBD1 (6 bases). The V end lost 5 bases, the J end lost 3 bases, and 15 bases lay between the germline ends. This CDR3 spans 14 amino acids. Per germline, CDR1 SGDLS and CDR2 YYNGEE. CDR3 sequence reads: CASRAFGQSYEQYF. Here the CDR3 DNA reads TGTGCCAGCAGAGCGTTCGGACAGAGCTACGAGCAGTACTTC.

V gene TRBV2 combines with J gene TRBJ1-5; 9 nucleotides align to TRBD1. Germline V gives CDR1 SNHLY, CDR2 FYNNEI. The CDR3 contains 16 residues. V dropped 5 bases and J dropped 3; count of bases not matched to a gene: 8. CDR3 DNA: TGTGCCAGCAGTTTATGGACAGGGGAGCCCAATCAGCCCCAGCATTTT. It yields the protein CASSLWTGEPNQPQHF.

Points on this clonotype: A much larger clone differs from this one at a single base, so this may be a read error. The chain links TRBV29-1 to TRBJ1-3; a possible D gene is TRBD1 (6 bases). This CDR3 is 18 amino acids long. V was shortened by 0 bases and J by 0 bases, with 18 bases between the two germline ends. CDR1 is SQVTM, CDR2 ANQGSEA, per germline. CDR3 sequence (DNA): TGCAGCGTTGAAGATTGGGGGGGGGCAGTGGCCTCTGGAAACACCATATATTTT. This sequence encodes CSVEDWGGAVASGNTIYF.

Many counts were recorded for this clonotype. The chain combines TRBV6-2 or TRBV6-3 with TRBJ1-1; TRBD1 might be the D (5 bases). The CDR3 spans 12 residues. In germline, CDR1 is MNHEY, CDR2 SVGEGT. V was shortened by 11 bases and J by 1 base, with 11 bases between the two germline ends. CDR3 coding DNA: TGTGCCGTCGTTCAGGGGAACACTGAAGCTTTCTTT. It encodes CAVVQGNTEAFF.

This clonotype was seen a handful of times. This sequence may be a read error, since a much larger clone differs from it by one base. The chain couples TRBV14 to TRBJ1-1; a weak D match, TRBD1 (6 bases). Germline CDR1 SGHDN, CDR2 FVKESK. V gave up 6 bases and J gave up 1 base, with 12 bases separating them. The CDR3 is 14 residues long. The CDR3 DNA reads as TGTGCCAGCAGTCGGACAGCTGCGAACACTGAAGCTTTCTTT. This gives the protein CASSRTAANTEAFF.

V usage is TRBV13 and J usage is TRBJ2-2; 9 bases line up with TRBD1. The CDR3 contains 16 residues. J gave up 5 bases and V 5 bases, and 9 bases lay outside the gene matches. Germline-derived CDR1 and CDR2 are PRHDT and FYEKMQ (reference sequence). CDR3 residues: CASSRSGQGGTGELFF. Here the CDR3 DNA reads TGTGCCAGCAGCCGATCGGGACAGGGAGGAACCGGGGAGCTGTTTTTT.

The sample holds many counts of this clonotype. This chain joins TRBV18 and TRBJ2-7, with 11 bases that match TRBD2. CDR3 length: 15 residues. The ends lost 4 bases at V and 7 bases at J; junction bases unmatched: 9. The germline gives CDR1 KGHSH, CDR2 LQKENI. The CDR3 sequence: CASSRLAGGAGEQYF. CDR3 bases: TGTGCCAGCTCACGGCTAGCGGGAGGAGCGGGTGAGCAGTACTTC.